The entry below describes one TCR beta chain. At one end, the junction sequence differs from germline, possibly due to a read error. Germline V gives CDR1 LNHNV, CDR2 YYDKDF (reference sequence). The CDR3 is 15 amino acids. This sample is drawn from a study of beta chain features in type 1 diabetes. Study-wide background: Sorted cells, 90 million to 120 million in number, were examined across all samples.

Investigators reverse transcribed all isolated RNA, so they sequenced expressed TCRB transcripts. The table came from immunoSEQ multiplex PCR; TCRdb's copy has only in-frame clones and leaves some out. The sample holds hundreds of thousands of clones, around a sixth seen once. Material: naive CD4+ T cells from blood. The chain links TRBV15 to TRBJ1-3; D remains unclear. This TCR was recovered from a young man in good health. CDR3 in amino acids: CATRRDTASGNTIYF. Here the CDR3 DNA reads TGTGCCACCAGAAGAGACACGGCCTCTGGAAACACCATATATTTT.